The T cell receptor (beta chain) under discussion was sequenced for a study of a mutant IDH1 vaccine in newly diagnosed glioma. Clones were sequenced by immunoSEQ multiplex PCR, and TCRdb holds only the in-frame ones, with some missing. The sample shows 50,000 to 70,000 clones, around four fifths of them seen only once. CDR3 length: 15 residues. V was trimmed by 4 bases and J by 0 bases, leaving 10 bases between them. Germline assignment: CDR1 SGHTS and CDR2 YDEGEE. The time point here: week 47, end of study. Mutant IDH1 20-mer peptide, at 300 ug, made up each vaccine dose, with topical imiquimod. Comment on this clone: Antigen specificity is unknown.

The chain carries TRBV5-8 and TRBJ2-2, with D perhaps matching TRBD1 or TRBD2 (5 bases each). The material sequenced was PBMCs, taken from a glioma patient whose treatment included an IDH1 peptide vaccine. The clonotype was recovered from a woman in her forties or fifties with glioma. CDR3 loop: CASSPGPSNTGELFF. The CDR3 coding sequence is TGTGCCAGCAGCCCGGGACCTTCGAACACCGGGGAGCTGTTTTTT. Drawing the rest from reference TRBV5-8 and TRBJ2-2, the complete variable domain is EAGVTQSPTHLIKTRGQQATLRCSPISGHTSVYWYQQALGLGLQFLLWYDEGEERNRGNFPPRFSGRQFPNYSSELNVNALELEDSALYLCASSPGPSNTGELFFGEGSRLTVL.